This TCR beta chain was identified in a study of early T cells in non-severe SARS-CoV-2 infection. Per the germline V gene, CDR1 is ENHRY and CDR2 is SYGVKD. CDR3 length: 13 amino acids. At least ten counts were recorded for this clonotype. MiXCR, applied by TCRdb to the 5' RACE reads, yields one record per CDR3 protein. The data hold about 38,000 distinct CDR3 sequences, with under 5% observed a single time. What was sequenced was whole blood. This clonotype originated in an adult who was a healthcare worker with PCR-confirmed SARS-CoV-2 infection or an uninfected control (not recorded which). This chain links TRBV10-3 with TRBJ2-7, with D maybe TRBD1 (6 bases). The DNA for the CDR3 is TGTGCTAGTCAAAACAGGGTGTCCTACGAGCAGTACTTC. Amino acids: CASQNRVSYEQYF.